Reported below is one T cell receptor beta chain. What it binds is not known. Per germline, CDR1 SGHTA and CDR2 FQGNSA. The CDR3 has 16 amino acids. Trimming removed 4 bases from V and 0 bases from J; junction bases left unmatched: 7. The sample belongs to a study of cytomegalovirus exposure and HLA in healthy donors. Study results and caveats: In a later analysis, at a false discovery rate of 0.05, 16,951 TCR beta sequences matched HLA alleles. With later analysis, a missense DCLRE1C variant became linked to TCR beta V- and J-gene trimming. Per a prior analysis, the majority of TCR beta V segments were productive roughly 90% or roughly 30% of the time.

PCR amplification relied on 60 Vbeta primers (plus 13 Jbeta primers). The protocol was immunoSEQ multiplex PCR, while the TCRdb copy is restricted to in-frame clones and leaves out a portion. The data hold about 210,000 clones, with roughly 79% observed a single time. The TCR comes from a male donor in good health and CMV-seronegative. This chain uses TRBV7-2 with TRBJ2-7; the match to TRBD1 covers 9 bases. The sample taken for sequencing was PBMCs. The CDR3 protein is CASSSVGTGTSYEQYF. CDR3 nucleotide sequence: TGTGCCAGCAGCTCCGTCGGGACAGGGACCTCCTACGAGCAGTACTTC.